The 26 T cell receptor beta chains below come from one sample, sequenced in a study of CD8+CD57+ T cells in acquired aplastic anemia (dated by TCRdb to the late 2010s). The patients picked for sequencing were ones in whom flow cytometry had shown an expansion of CD8+CD57+ cells. Sequencing was performed on an Illumina HiSeq 2000. Profiling of TCR beta VDJ combinations and CDR3 sequences used genomic DNA as the template. TCRdb ran its own pipeline on the public reads, namely fastp trimming at Q25 and MiXCR clone calling, and kept in-frame beta chains. Every CDR3 protein is listed once, alongside the most common genes and DNA of its rows. In all, the sample holds about 180,000 distinct CDR3 sequences, and around 60% of those were seen once. The ten largest make up about 39% of the sample. Sequenced input: sorted CD4+, CD8+, or CD8+CD57+ T cells (not recorded which) from PBMCs. These receptors all stem from a human donor with aplastic anemia.

The chain combines TRBV24-1 with TRBJ2-1; no clear D gene. Per germline, CDR1 KGHDR and CDR2 SFDVKD. This CDR3 region has 13 residues. V was trimmed by 10 bases and J by 0 bases, leaving 9 bases between them. The CDR3 region has the DNA TGTGCCACTCGACCCAGCTCCTACAATGAGCAGTTCTTC. It yields the protein CATRPSSYNEQFF.

This clonotype was observed a few times. The V gene is TRBV6-1, the J gene TRBJ2-1, with 13 bases identical to TRBD2. J lost 12 bases, V lost 1 base, and 0 bases had no gene match. The CDR3 loop spans 13 amino acids. CDR1 and CDR2 from the germline V gene are MNHNS and SASEGT. CDR3 sequence: CASSEGLAGGQFF. The CDR3 region has the DNA TGTGCCAGCAGTGAAGGACTAGCGGGAGGGCAGTTCTTC.

The V gene is TRBV13, the J gene TRBJ1-1; possibly TRBD1 for D (6 bases). Germline CDR1 reads PRHDT; CDR2 reads FYEKMQ (reference sequence). V lost 1 base and J lost 3, with 15 bases in between. The CDR3 totals 16 residues. The CDR3 region has the DNA TGTGCCAGCAGCTTAGCGTCGGGGGCGCAGGACACTGAAGCTTTCTTT. Encoded protein: CASSLASGAQDTEAFF.

This clonotype was observed many times. V gene TRBV6-5 combines with J gene TRBJ1-1; 11 nucleotides agree with TRBD1. This CDR3 comprises 16 residues. Germline assignment: CDR1 MNHEY and CDR2 SVGAGI. The J segment lost 4 bases and the V segment lost 0 bases, leaving 4 bases of the junction unmatched. CDR3 amino acids: CASSYSAGTGGTEAFF. CDR3 coding DNA: TGTGCCAGCAGTTACTCGGCTGGGACAGGGGGCACTGAAGCTTTCTTT.

Written as DNA, the CDR3 is TGTGCCATCAGCGAGGGGGGCTGGGGCTATGGCTACACCTTC. It is translated as CAISEGGWGYGYTF. The V gene is TRBV10-3, the J gene TRBJ1-2, with D perhaps TRBD1 (6 bases). Trimming shortened V by 6 bases and J by 4 bases, and 15 bases separated the two germline ends. The CDR3 is made up of 14 amino acids. Germline loops: CDR1 ENHRY, CDR2 SYGVKD.

The rearrangement links TRBV10-3 to TRBJ2-7; TRBD2 matches 14 bases. The V segment lost 10 bases and the J segment 0 bases; nucleotides outside the gene matches: 8. CDR1 ENHRY and CDR2 SYGVKD come from the germline V gene. CDR3 length: 16 amino acids. The CDR3 spells CATGLAGGHLSYEQYF. CDR3 sequence (DNA): TGTGCCACCGGACTAGCGGGGGGCCATCTCTCCTACGAGCAGTACTTC.

In regard to this clonotype: At one end the junction does not follow the germline gene, possibly because of a read error. The chain carries TRBV7-9 and TRBJ1-4; D gene unclear. The CDR3 contains 15 residues. Germline values: CDR1 SEHNR, CDR2 FQNEAQ (reference sequence). The CDR3 sequence: CASSLARENTEKVFF. CDR3 nucleotides: TGTGCCAGCAGCTTAGCACGGGAAAACACTGAAAAAGTGTTTTTT.

This clonotype was counted a single time. The chain combines TRBV7-2 with TRBJ2-3; D gene unclear. V was trimmed by 4 bases and J by 6 bases, leaving 8 bases between them. This CDR3 spans 12 amino acids. Germline V gene data show CDR1 as SGHTA and CDR2 as FQGNSA. CDR3 sequence (DNA): TGTGCCAGCAGCTCATCAGCCGATACGCAGTATTTT. It codes for CASSSSADTQYF.

This clonotype was picked up many times. The chain is built from TRBV24-1 and TRBJ1-2; 9 bases line up with TRBD1. CDR1 is KGHDR and CDR2 is SFDVKD in the germline V gene. Trimming removed 2 bases from V and 4 bases from J; junction bases left unmatched: 7. CDR3 length equals 16 residues. The CDR3, as DNA: TGTGCCACCAGTGATTCTCCGGGACAGGGTAGCTATGGCTACACCTTC. Translation: CATSDSPGQGSYGYTF.

This sequence joins TRBV7-6 and TRBJ2-3, with 7 bases identical to TRBD2. The V segment lost 0 bases and the J segment 4 bases; nucleotides outside the gene matches: 1. Germline-derived CDR1 and CDR2 are SGHVS and FNYEAQ. CDR3 length: 14 amino acids. The CDR3 region has the DNA TGTGCCAGCAGCTTAGCCCTAGCGGCAGATACGCAGTATTTT. Amino acids: CASSLALAADTQYF.

With respect to this clonotype: Without the conserved terminal phenylalanine or tryptophan, this CDR3 likely stems from a read error. The chain uses TRBV7-6 and TRBJ2-7; 7 nucleotides line up with TRBD1. Germline-derived CDR1 and CDR2 are SGHVS and FNYEAQ. V lost 5 bases and J lost 7; bases outside the gene matches: 5. The CDR3 spans 12 residues. CDR3 nucleotides: TGTGCCAGCAGCCCGGGGACAGCTGAGCAGTACCTC. It specifies CASSPGTAEQYL.

This chain links TRBV7-2 with TRBJ1-1, with 8 bases fitting TRBD1. The CDR3 spans 15 residues. Germline CDR1 SGHTA, CDR2 FQGNSA. With V trimmed by 2 bases and J by 5 bases, 7 bases remained unmatched. CDR3 protein: CASSLIWDRRTEAFF. DNA for the CDR3: TGTGCCAGCAGCTTAATTTGGGACAGGCGGACTGAAGCTTTCTTT.

The chain couples TRBV5-1 to TRBJ1-1, with unresolved D. V was trimmed by 4 bases and J by 1 base, leaving 8 bases between them. Looked up from germline, CDR1 is SGHRS and CDR2 is YFSETQ. The CDR3 is 13 residues long. The CDR3 DNA follows: TGCGCCAGCAGCGCAGGCCGGAACACTGAAGCTTTCTTT. Its translation is CASSAGRNTEAFF.

The V gene is TRBV9, the J gene TRBJ2-3; TRBD2 matches 8 bases. The V gene end was trimmed by 1 base and the J gene end by 6 bases; junction bases not matched to a gene: 7. The germline gives CDR1 SGDLS, CDR2 YYNGEE. The CDR3 sequence is 15 residues long. In DNA, the CDR3 is TGTGCCAGCAGCGTAAGCGGGAGTGATGTGGATACGCAGTATTTT. It translates to CASSVSGSDVDTQYF.

The V and J genes are TRBV12-3 or TRBV12-4 and TRBJ1-2; 7 bases agree with TRBD1. This CDR3 has 15 amino acids. Germline trimming cut 8 bases from V and 5 bases from J; bases unmatched to any gene: 14. The CDR3 here is CASGGQNHYGYGYTF. CDR3 DNA: TGTGCCAGCGGGGGACAGAACCATTATGGATATGGCTACACCTTC.

The V and J genes are TRBV5-1 and TRBJ2-7, with TRBD1 as a possible D gene (5 bases). The germline V gene encodes CDR1 SGHRS and CDR2 YFSETQ. The CDR3 totals 13 residues. The V and J ends lost 3 bases and 0 bases respectively, with 7 bases between them. The CDR3 DNA is TGCGCCAGCAGCTCGACAGTCTCCTACGAGCAGTACTTC. Its protein product is CASSSTVSYEQYF.

The chain is built from TRBV5-4 and TRBJ2-5; 7 bases map to TRBD2. In germline, CDR1 is SGHNT, CDR2 YYREEE (reference sequence). With V trimmed by 4 bases and J by 5 bases, 5 bases remained unmatched. The CDR3 runs 13 residues. The CDR3, as DNA: TGTGCCAGCAGCATGGGAGGGCGGGAGACCCAGTACTTC. This codes for CASSMGGRETQYF.

As for this clonotype: A clone one base away is much larger, so this may be a read error. This rearrangement joins TRBV6-1 to TRBJ1-5, with D maybe TRBD1 (5 bases). Germline V lookup: CDR1 MNHNS, CDR2 SASEGT. The CDR3 runs to 14 residues. This CDR3 is CAGSDDSQAQPQHF. The CDR3 DNA reads as TGTGCCGGCAGTGACGACAGCCAGGCCCAGCCCCAGCATTTT.

The sample holds a few counts of this clonotype. Sequence at one end of the junction differs from germline and may be a read error. The chain has TRBV7-2 and TRBJ1-1; no clear D. CDR3 length: 11 residues. Per the germline V gene, CDR1 is SGHTA and CDR2 is FQGNSA. As DNA, the CDR3 is TGTGCCAGCAGCCCGGCGGGCCGTCTGCTCTTT. This gives the protein CASSPAGRLLF.

There are many counts of this clonotype. The chain joins TRBV2 to TRBJ1-2, with D possibly being TRBD1 (5 bases). V lost 6 bases and J lost 2, with 13 bases in between. In germline, CDR1 is SNHLY, CDR2 FYNNEI. This CDR3 is built from 14 residues. The CDR3 region is CASSETTANYGYTF. The DNA of the CDR3 is TGTGCCAGCAGCGAGACGACAGCGAACTATGGCTACACCTTC.

This clonotype was seen just once. The chain joins TRBV19 to TRBJ1-3; a weak D match, TRBD1 (6 bases). Looked up from germline, CDR1 is LNHDA and CDR2 is SQIVND (reference sequence). Trimming took 5 bases from V and 0 from J, leaving 14 bases between them. The length of the CDR3 is 16 residues. The CDR3 nucleotides are TGTGCCAGTAGTTTCCAGACAGGCCGCTCTGGAAACACCATATATTTT. It encodes CASSFQTGRSGNTIYF.

The V and J genes are TRBV7-9 and TRBJ1-1, with TRBD1 matching over 9 bases. CDR3 length: 18 residues. The trim removed 4 bases at V and 1 base at J, leaving 13 bases unmatched. The germline V gene encodes CDR1 SEHNR and CDR2 FQNEAQ (reference sequence). The CDR3 is CASSSRDRDGIKNTEAFF. The CDR3 coding sequence is TGTGCCAGCAGCTCCCGGGACAGGGACGGGATCAAGAACACTGAAGCTTTCTTT.

This sequence joins TRBV7-6 and TRBJ2-7; possibly TRBD1 for D (6 bases). V lost 0 bases to trimming and J lost 4 bases, with 13 bases between them. In germline, CDR1 is SGHVS, CDR2 FNYEAQ. The CDR3 loop spans 15 amino acids. The CDR3 sequence: CASSLAPQGTYEQYF. The CDR3 nucleotides read TGTGCCAGCAGCTTAGCGCCACAGGGAACTTACGAGCAGTACTTC.

This clonotype was observed many times. This chain uses TRBV19 with TRBJ1-6, with D hard to call. V was clipped by 5 bases and J by 5 bases, with 7 bases between them. The CDR3 sequence is 13 residues long. CDR1 is LNHDA, CDR2 SQIVND, per germline (reference sequence). The CDR3 nucleotides read TGTGCCAGTAGTTCCTGGAATAATTCACCCCTCCACTTT. This codes for CASSSWNNSPLHF.

This clonotype was observed many times. The rearrangement joins TRBV12-3 or TRBV12-4 to TRBJ2-7; the D gene is possibly TRBD1 (5 bases). V was trimmed by 3 bases and J by 5 bases, leaving 8 bases between them. The CDR3 has 12 residues. CDR3 DNA: TGTGCCAGCAGTTTCAGGGTCAACGAGCAGTACTTC. Amino acid sequence: CASSFRVNEQYF.

The V and J genes are TRBV9 and TRBJ2-5, with 9 bases identical to TRBD1. Trimming at V came to 0 bases and at J to 2 bases, leaving 11 bases not matched to a gene. This CDR3 spans 18 amino acids. Germline values: CDR1 SGDLS, CDR2 YYNGEE. CDR3 sequence reads: CASSVVTGGGDRQETQYF. The CDR3, as DNA: TGTGCCAGCAGCGTAGTGACAGGGGGAGGGGACAGACAAGAGACCCAGTACTTC.